These T cell receptor beta chains were read from a single sample in a study of human T cells and chemical hapten exposure. TCRdb re-analysed the RACE reads in MiXCR, keeping a single row per CDR3 protein. Counted here are approximately 60,000 distinct CDR3 sequences, roughly 10% occurring once; the ten biggest clones make up 9.6%. The specimen was whole blood, collected in connection with sensitization to the hapten diphenylcyclopropenone (DPC). Source of these receptors: a man aged 35 to 55 with alopecia areata. Some clones in this sample may be carry-over from other donors' samples. Each CDR3 is given without its conserved first and last residue. Each record gives: V gene, J gene, CDR3 protein.

TRBV19	TRBJ2-1	ASSQGSYNEQF
TRBV12-3/TRBV12-4	TRBJ2-3	ASRLAGGPDTQY
TRBV30	TRBJ2-7	AWSGSGSYEQY
TRBV10-3	TRBJ2-3	AISESGQQY
TRBV20-1	TRBJ2-7	SATETSRFYEQY
TRBV2	TRBJ2-3	ASSVRSSAVDTQY
TRBV20-1	TRBJ2-7	SARGQGYEQY
TRBV15	TRBJ2-3	ATSRAQGITDTQY
TRBV6-2/TRBV6-3	TRBJ2-7	ASSYSDKKQY
TRBV28	TRBJ2-1	ASSFETSGRYNEQF
TRBV9	TRBJ2-1	ASSVLGGFGGRYNEQF
TRBV29-1	TRBJ1-1	SSLQGANTEAF
TRBV24-1	TRBJ2-1	ATSDPQGRNEQF
TRBV28	TRBJ1-2	ASGVWGTTVLGGYT
TRBV28	TRBJ2-3	ASSSPRRERVDTQY
TRBV5-6	TRBJ2-7	ASSSQGFSYEQY
TRBV20-1	TRBJ2-7	SAPTRTSPYEQY
TRBV23-1	TRBJ2-2	ASSQSDPPGRGNTGELF
TRBV18	TRBJ1-1	ASSPDAANTEAF
TRBV6-6	TRBJ1-6	ASRQNSPLH
TRBV4-2	TRBJ1-2	ASSPGVGQAYGYT
TRBV5-1	TRBJ2-1	ASSPSSGGSYNEQF
TRBV5-1	TRBJ2-7	ASSSHRGDEQY
TRBV5-1	TRBJ2-7	ASSRGQANYEQY
TRBV4-1	TRBJ2-3	ASTSGAGPSGDTQY
TRBV12-3/TRBV12-4	TRBJ2-3	ASSLGTSTDTQY
TRBV12-3/TRBV12-4	TRBJ2-2	ASSFTNTGELF
TRBV2	TRBJ1-3	ASNQISGNTIY
TRBV2	TRBJ1-2	TSKEDGRPNYGYT
TRBV7-2	TRBJ2-3	ASSRGISTDTQY
TRBV9	TRBJ2-1	ASSATTRSYNEQF
TRBV3-1	TRBJ1-2	ASSQDIRVLYGYT
TRBV14	TRBJ2-1	ASSQDRANNEQF
TRBV7-9	TRBJ1-1	ASSLVAGDTEAF
TRBV7-6	TRBJ2-7	ASSAEGSGLHYEQY
TRBV7-2	TRBJ2-1	ASSLGHVGLAGANEQF
TRBV7-9	TRBJ1-1	ASSPFTEAF
TRBV28	TRBJ1-5	ASSLPPSQH
TRBV9	TRBJ2-1	ASSVATSVDNEQF
TRBV4-1	TRBJ1-3	ASSQEPSGDTIY
TRBV28	TRBJ2-7	ASRLPTGYEQY
TRBV12-3/TRBV12-4	TRBJ1-5	ASSFGGPDQPQH
TRBV5-8	TRBJ1-1	ASSQMTGIFTEAF
TRBV29-1	TRBJ2-5	SVAPQQETQY
TRBV12-3/TRBV12-4	TRBJ1-4	ASSSWTGRMGKNEKLF
TRBV3-1	TRBJ1-2	ASRRKGDYT
TRBV3-1	TRBJ2-5	ASSQGVQETQY
TRBV19	TRBJ2-1	ASRRPSGYEQF
TRBV20-1	TRBJ2-5	SASGFAGTKETQY
TRBV20-1	TRBJ1-6	SAIEEGTGNSPLH
TRBV7-2	TRBJ1-1	ASSLTGGNTEAF
TRBV2	TRBJ2-2	ASSAGSQGNTGELF
TRBV2	TRBJ2-3	ASSAQGVGTDTQY
TRBV14	TRBJ1-1	ASSQFMNTEAF
TRBV28	TRBJ1-5	ASSITGMGNQPQH
TRBV4-3	TRBJ2-7	ASSQEIDYEQY
TRBV12-3/TRBV12-4	TRBJ2-1	ASSRTLLRNEQF
TRBV28	TRBJ2-2	ASSQGIRRNTGELF